These 2 T cell receptor beta chains share one sample of origin, sequenced in a study of spatial heterogeneity in lung cancer. The time point was: sample taken at primary tumor resection. Tumor, nontumor lung or frozen PBMC supplied whole RNA, sequenced without sorting. TCRdb recomputed calls from the 5' RACE reads with MiXCR, one row per CDR3 protein. Found here are 8,500 to 9,000 distinct CDR3 sequences, approximately 5% of them singletons; the top ten hold around 28%. The source was PBMCs, collected at surgery. All receptors come from a male donor with early-stage non-small cell lung cancer.

Note on this clonotype: It may be a read error: a sequence one base away is much more abundant. Within a library made for alpha chains, this beta chain is off target, and its count is uninformative. The CDR3 DNA follows: TGCGGCGTTCGCCGGGACTCTGGAAACACCATATATTTT. This translates into CGVRRDSGNTIYF. The genes are TRBV29-1 and TRBJ1-3; D not certain. The germline CDR1 and CDR2 sequences are SQVTM and ANQGSEA. The CDR3 is made up of 13 amino acids.

Remarks on this clonotype: This beta chain is an off-target read within a library intended for alpha chains, so its frequency means little. The J gene is TRBJ1-2, the V gene TRBV29-1; 7 positions agree with TRBD1. This CDR3 is 14 amino acids long. J gave up 3 bases and V 1 base, and 5 bases lay outside the gene matches. From germline, CDR1 is SQVTM and CDR2 ANQGSEA. The CDR3 DNA reads TGCAGCGTTGAAGCGACGGACAGGCACTATGGCTACACCTTC. It specifies CSVEATDRHYGYTF. The variable domain in full, with the rest retrieved from reference TRBV29-1 and TRBJ1-2, is SAVISQKPSRDICQRGTSLTIQCQVDSQVTMMFWYRQQPGQSLTLIATANQGSEATYESGFVIDKFPISRPNLTFSTLTVSNMSPEDSSIYLCSVEATDRHYGYTFGSGTRLTVV.